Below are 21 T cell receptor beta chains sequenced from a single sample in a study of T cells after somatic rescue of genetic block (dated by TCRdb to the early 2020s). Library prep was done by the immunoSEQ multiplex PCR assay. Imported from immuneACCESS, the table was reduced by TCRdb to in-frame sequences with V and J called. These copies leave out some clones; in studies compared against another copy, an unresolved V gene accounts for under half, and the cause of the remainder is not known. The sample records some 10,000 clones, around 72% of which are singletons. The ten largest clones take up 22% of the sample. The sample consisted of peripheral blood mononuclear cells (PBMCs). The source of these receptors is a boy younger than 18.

The CDR3 DNA follows: TGTGCCAGCAGCTTCGGAACCCAGCCCCAGCATTTT. This gives the protein CASSFGTQPQHF. The chain uses TRBV11-1 and TRBJ1-5; D not certain. Germline V lookup: CDR1 SGHAT, CDR2 FQDESV (reference sequence). The CDR3 is 12 residues long. V was shortened by 3 bases and J by 7 bases, with 7 bases between the two germline ends.

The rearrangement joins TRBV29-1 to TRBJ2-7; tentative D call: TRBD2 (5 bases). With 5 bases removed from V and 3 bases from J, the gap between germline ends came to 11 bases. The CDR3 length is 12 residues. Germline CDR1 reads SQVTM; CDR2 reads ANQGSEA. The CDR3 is CSVQVGVYEQYF. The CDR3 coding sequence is TGCAGCGTTCAGGTGGGAGTCTACGAGCAGTACTTC.

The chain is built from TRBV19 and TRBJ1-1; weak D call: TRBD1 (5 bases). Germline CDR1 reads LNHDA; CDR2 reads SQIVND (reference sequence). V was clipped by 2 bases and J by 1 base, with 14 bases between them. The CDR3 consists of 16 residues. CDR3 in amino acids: CASSISALTGNTEAFF. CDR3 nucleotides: TGTGCCAGTAGTATAAGCGCATTAACAGGGAACACTGAAGCTTTCTTT.

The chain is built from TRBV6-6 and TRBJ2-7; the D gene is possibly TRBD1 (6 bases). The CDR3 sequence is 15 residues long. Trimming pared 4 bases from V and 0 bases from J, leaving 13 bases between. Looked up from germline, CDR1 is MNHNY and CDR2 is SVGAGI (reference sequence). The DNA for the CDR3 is TGTGCCAGCAGTTCGTTTAGGGACACCTCCTACGAGCAGTACTTC. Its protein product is CASSSFRDTSYEQYF.

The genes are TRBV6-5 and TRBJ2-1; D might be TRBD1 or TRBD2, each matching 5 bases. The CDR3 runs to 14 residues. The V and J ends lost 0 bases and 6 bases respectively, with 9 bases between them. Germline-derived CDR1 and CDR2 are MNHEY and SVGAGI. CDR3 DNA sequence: TGTGCCAGCAGTTACTCCGGGGCACCCAATGAGCAGTTCTTC. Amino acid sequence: CASSYSGAPNEQFF.

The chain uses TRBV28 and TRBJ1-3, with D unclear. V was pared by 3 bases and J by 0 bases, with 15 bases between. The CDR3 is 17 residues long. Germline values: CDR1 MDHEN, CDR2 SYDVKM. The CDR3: CASSFLPFPSSGNTIYF. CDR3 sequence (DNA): TGTGCCAGCAGTTTCCTCCCCTTTCCTTCCTCTGGAAACACCATATATTTT. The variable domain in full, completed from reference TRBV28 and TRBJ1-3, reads DVKVTQSSRYLVKRTGEKVFLECVQDMDHENMFWYRQDPGLGLRLIYFSYDVKMKEKGDIPEGYSVSREKKERFSLILESASTNQTSMYLCASSFLPFPSSGNTIYFGEGSWLTVV.

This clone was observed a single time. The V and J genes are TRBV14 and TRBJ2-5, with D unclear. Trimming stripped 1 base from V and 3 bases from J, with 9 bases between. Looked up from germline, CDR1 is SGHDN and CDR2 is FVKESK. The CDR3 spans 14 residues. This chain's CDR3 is CASSQVGKEETQYF. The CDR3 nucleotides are TGTGCCAGCAGCCAAGTAGGAAAAGAAGAGACCCAGTACTTC.

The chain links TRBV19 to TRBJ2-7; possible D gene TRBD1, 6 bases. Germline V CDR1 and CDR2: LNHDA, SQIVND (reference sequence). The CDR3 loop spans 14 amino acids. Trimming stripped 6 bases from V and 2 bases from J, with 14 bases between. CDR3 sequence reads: CASRTPGHPYEQYF. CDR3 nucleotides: TGTGCCAGTAGGACACCGGGACACCCCTACGAGCAGTACTTC.

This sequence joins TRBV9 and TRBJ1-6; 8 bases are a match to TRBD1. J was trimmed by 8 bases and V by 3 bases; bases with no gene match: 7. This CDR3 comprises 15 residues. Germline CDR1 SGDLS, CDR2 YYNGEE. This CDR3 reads CASSGDRGTHSPLHF. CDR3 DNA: TGTGCCAGCAGCGGAGACAGGGGAACGCATTCACCCCTCCACTTT.

CDR3 residues: CASSRGLAGHGTDTQYF. The CDR3 nucleotides are TGTGCCAGCAGTAGGGGACTAGCGGGTCACGGCACAGATACGCAGTATTTT. The chain combines TRBV6-4 with TRBJ2-3; 12 bases match TRBD2. CDR3 size: 17 residues. After removal of 5 bases from V and 1 base from J, the junction contained 7 bases not matched to a gene. CDR1 and CDR2 from the germline V gene are MRHNA and SNTAGT.

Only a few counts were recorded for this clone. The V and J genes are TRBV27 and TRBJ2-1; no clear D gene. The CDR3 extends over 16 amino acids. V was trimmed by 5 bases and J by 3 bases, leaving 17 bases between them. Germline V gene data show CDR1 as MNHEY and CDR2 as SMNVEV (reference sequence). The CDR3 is CASSPQTSPFYNEQFF. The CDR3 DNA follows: TGTGCCAGCAGTCCACAGACCAGTCCCTTCTACAATGAGCAGTTCTTC.

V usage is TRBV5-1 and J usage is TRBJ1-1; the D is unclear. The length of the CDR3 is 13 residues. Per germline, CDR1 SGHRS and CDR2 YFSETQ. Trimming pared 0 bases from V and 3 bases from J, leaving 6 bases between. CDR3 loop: CASSLEGHTEAFF. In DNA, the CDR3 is TGCGCCAGCAGCTTGGAGGGTCACACTGAAGCTTTCTTT.

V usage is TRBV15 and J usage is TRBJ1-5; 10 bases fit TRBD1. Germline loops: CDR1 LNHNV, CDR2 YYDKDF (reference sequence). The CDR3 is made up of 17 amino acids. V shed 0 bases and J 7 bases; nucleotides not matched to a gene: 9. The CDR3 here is CATSRDSPGQGRQPQHF. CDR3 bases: TGTGCCACCAGCAGAGATTCCCCGGGACAGGGGCGACAGCCCCAGCATTTT.

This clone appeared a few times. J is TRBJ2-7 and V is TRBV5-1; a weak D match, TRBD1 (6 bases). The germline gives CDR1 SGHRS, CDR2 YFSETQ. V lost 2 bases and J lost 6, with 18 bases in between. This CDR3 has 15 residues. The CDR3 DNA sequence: TGCGCCAGCAGCTTACTGACAGGACGCGCCGGCGAGCAGTACTTC. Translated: CASSLLTGRAGEQYF.

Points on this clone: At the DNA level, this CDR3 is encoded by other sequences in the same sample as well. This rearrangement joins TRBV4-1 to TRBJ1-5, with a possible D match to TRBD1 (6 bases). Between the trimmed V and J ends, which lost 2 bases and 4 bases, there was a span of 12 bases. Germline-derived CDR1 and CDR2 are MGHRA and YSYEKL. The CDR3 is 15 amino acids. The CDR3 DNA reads TGCGCCAGCAGCCAAAAGGGGGAGGGGAATCAGCCCCAGCATTTT. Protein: CASSQKGEGNQPQHF.

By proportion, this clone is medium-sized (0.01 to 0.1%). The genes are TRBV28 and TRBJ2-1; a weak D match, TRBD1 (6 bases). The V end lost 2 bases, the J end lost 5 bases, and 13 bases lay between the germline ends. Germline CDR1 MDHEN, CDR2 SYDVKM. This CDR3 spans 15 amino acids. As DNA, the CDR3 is TGTGCCAGCAGTTTAACAGGGAATGCGAACAATGAGCAGTTCTTC. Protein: CASSLTGNANNEQFF.

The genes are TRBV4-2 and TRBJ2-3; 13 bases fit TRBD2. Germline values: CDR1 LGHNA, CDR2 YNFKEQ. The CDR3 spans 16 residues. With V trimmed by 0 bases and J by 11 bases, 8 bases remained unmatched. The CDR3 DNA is TGTGCCAGCAGCCAAGATAGCGGGACTAGCGGGATGGTGCAGTATTTT. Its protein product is CASSQDSGTSGMVQYF.

The CDR3 sequence is CASSSGSYNEQFF. The CDR3 DNA follows: TGTGCCAGCAGTTCAGGCTCCTACAATGAGCAGTTCTTC. The rearrangement uses TRBV27 and TRBJ2-1; D unresolved. The CDR3 spans 13 residues. V lost 4 bases, J lost 0 bases, and 4 bases lay in between. CDR1 is MNHEY and CDR2 is SMNVEV in the germline V gene (reference sequence).

Here the CDR3 reads CASGFYGTGDEQFF. In nucleotides, the CDR3 is TGTGCTAGTGGTTTCTATGGGACAGGGGATGAGCAGTTCTTC. The rearrangement links TRBV12-5 to TRBJ2-1, with 10 bases lining up with TRBD1. Germline CDR1 is LGHNT and CDR2 is FRNRAP. This CDR3 is 14 amino acids long. V dropped 3 bases and J dropped 8; count of bases not matched to a gene: 4.

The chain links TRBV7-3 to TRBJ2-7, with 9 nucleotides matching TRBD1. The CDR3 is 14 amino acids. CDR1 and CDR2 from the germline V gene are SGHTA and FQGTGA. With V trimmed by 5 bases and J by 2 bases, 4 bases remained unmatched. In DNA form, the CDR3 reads TGTGCCAGCAGCCCCGGGACAGGGACCTACGAGCAGTACTTC. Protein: CASSPGTGTYEQYF.

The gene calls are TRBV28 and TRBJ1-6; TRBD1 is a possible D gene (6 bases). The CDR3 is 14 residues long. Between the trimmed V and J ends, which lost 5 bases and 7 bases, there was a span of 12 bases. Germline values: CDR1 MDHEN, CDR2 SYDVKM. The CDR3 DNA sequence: TGTGCCAGCAGTAGAATCCAGGGGAATTCACCCCTCCACTTT. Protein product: CASSRIQGNSPLHF.